The 6 T cell receptor beta chains below were found in one sample sequenced in a study of molecular identifiers for immune sequencing clone quantification. TCRdb fed the PCR reads into MiXCR, producing one record per CDR3 protein. The data show roughly 630,000 distinct CDR3 sequences, less than 30% seen once. The sample was naive CD8+ T cells from blood, with Jurkat cell RNA spiked in. This sample's subset: FACS-sorted CD8+CD4-CCR7+CD45RA+ naive T cells. The receptors come from a human donor in good health. Some libraries in this study had Jurkat cell RNA spiked in.

The genes are TRBV7-6 and TRBJ2-2, with 10 bases identical to TRBD2. The CDR3 loop spans 18 amino acids. Germline V gene sequence: CDR1 SGHVS, CDR2 FNYEAQ. The trim removed 1 base at V and 1 base at J, leaving 6 bases unmatched. CDR3 sequence: CASSLDLAGVQNTGELFF. The CDR3 nucleotides are TGTGCCAGCAGCTTAGACCTAGCGGGAGTTCAGAACACCGGGGAGCTGTTTTTT.

This clonotype was detected only a few times. The chain recombines TRBV15 with TRBJ2-2; 9 nucleotides agree with TRBD2. The germline CDR1 and CDR2 sequences are LNHNV and YYDKDF (reference sequence). The length of the CDR3 is 16 residues. Trimming at V came to 8 bases and at J to 10 bases, leaving 17 bases not matched to a gene. The CDR3 loop reads CATGLLAGELGEELFF. In DNA form, the CDR3 reads TGTGCCACCGGATTATTAGCGGGGGAGCTTGGAGAGGAGCTGTTTTTT.

This clonotype came up many times. The chain combines TRBV7-6 with TRBJ2-7; D call uncertain. The germline CDR1 and CDR2 sequences are SGHVS and FNYEAQ. The CDR3 extends over 14 amino acids. Trimming cost V 5 bases and J 1 base, with 12 bases left between them. CDR3 sequence: CASSPDLPSYEQYF. The CDR3, as DNA: TGTGCCAGCAGCCCGGATCTGCCTTCCTACGAGCAGTACTTC.

As concerns this clonotype: A read error may explain this, as a much larger clone is one base away. The chain links TRBV30 to TRBJ1-1; D is unresolved. The CDR3 loop spans 11 amino acids. From germline, CDR1 is GTSNPN and CDR2 SVGIG (reference sequence). The CDR3 sequence: CAWQPNTEALF. The CDR3 DNA follows: TGTGCCTGGCAACCGAACACTGAAGCTCTCTTT.

This clonotype was detected a few times. The gene calls are TRBV23-1 and TRBJ2-7; 7 bases fit TRBD2. TRBV23-1 is treated as an ORF (open reading frame) with a function not yet certain. The CDR3 contains 14 residues. Trimming at V came to 6 bases and at J to 3 bases, leaving 8 bases not matched to a gene. This chain's CDR3 is CASSHRTRLYEQYF. The CDR3 DNA sequence: TGCGCCAGCAGCCATAGGACTAGACTCTACGAGCAGTACTTC.

Points on this clonotype: The junction departs from the called germline gene at one end, perhaps through a read error. The chain is built from TRBV5-6 and TRBJ2-3; D uncertain. The CDR3 sequence is 12 residues long. Germline V gene sequence: CDR1 SGHDT, CDR2 YYEEEE. CDR3 DNA: TGTGCCAGCGGCTTGGCCCCAGATACGCAGTATTTT. Translation gives CASGLAPDTQYF.